These 2 T cell receptor beta chains came from one sample sequenced in a study of response to subunit inactivated influenza vaccine (dated by TCRdb to between 2018 and 2020). Library generation was performed with RT-PCR. These reads were obtained on an Illumina HiSeq 2500. TCRdb redid the processing of the public reads, applying fastp at Q25 and MiXCR, and retained in-frame beta chains. Identical CDR3 proteins give one entry, which carries the most common genes and DNA. Across this sample there are over 400,000 distinct CDR3 sequences, with 10% to 15% seen only once. Of the sample, around 12% falls within the top ten clones. In the paper's terms, the time point label means: 45 days after influenza vaccine administration. Sequencing used PBMCs from blood, obtained roughly 48 days after vaccination. The source of these receptors is a man between 45 and 60 years old who received an inactivated influenza vaccine. Donor details come from another sample of the same person, matched by shared clones.

The chain is built from TRBV5-1 and TRBJ2-7; 10 bases are a match to TRBD2. Germline assignment: CDR1 SGHRS and CDR2 YFSETQ. The CDR3 length is 15 residues. Trimming removed 4 bases from V and 0 bases from J; junction bases left unmatched: 4. The CDR3, as DNA: TGCGCCAGCAGCCAACTAGCGGGGAGCTCCTACGAGCAGTACTTC. This translates into CASSQLAGSSYEQYF.

This clonotype was counted many times. The gene calls are TRBV7-9 and TRBJ1-2; no clear D gene. With 1 base removed from V and 4 bases from J, the gap between germline ends came to 10 bases. CDR1 SEHNR and CDR2 FQNEAQ come from the germline V gene (reference sequence). The CDR3 has 14 amino acids. The CDR3 nucleotides are TGTGCCAGCAGCTTAGGGGGAGCAGGCTATGGCTACACCTTC. This sequence encodes CASSLGGAGYGYTF.